Here is one TCR beta chain with its context. Its antigen is not known. This entry comes from a study of cytomegalovirus exposure and HLA in healthy donors. Study details: An early data release held 75 million to 100 million unique TCRs from HLA-typed donors. Study-level results: Productive rates of about 90% or about 30% were seen for most TCR beta V segments in an earlier analysis.

Primers: 60 Vbeta forward and 13 Jbeta reverse. Sequenced by immunoSEQ multiplex PCR; TCRdb stores in-frame clones only, minus some. The sample has roughly 190,000 clones; about 80% are singletons. The germline V gene has CDR1 SGHVS and CDR2 FNYEAQ. V dropped 5 bases and J dropped 2; count of bases not matched to a gene: 10. The CDR3 sequence is 16 residues long. This sequence originates from a woman aged 30 to 39 in good health and CMV-seropositive. Material for sequencing was PBMCs. V is TRBV7-6 and J is TRBJ2-7, with TRBD2 matching over 9 bases. CDR3 sequence: CASSPEPGLAPYEQYF. CDR3 nucleotides: TGTGCCAGCAGCCCTGAGCCGGGACTAGCACCCTACGAGCAGTACTTC. The full variable domain, its missing parts supplied by reference TRBV7-6 and TRBJ2-7, is GAGVSQSPRYKVTKRGQDVALRCDPISGHVSLYWYRQALGQGPEFLTYFNYEAQQDKSGLPNDRFSAERPEGSISTLTIQRTEQRDSAMYRCASSPEPGLAPYEQYFGPGTRLTVT.